This T cell receptor (beta chain) came from a study of beta chain features in type 1 diabetes. Study-wide findings and caveats: In cDNA sequencing, cells with high TCR expression could be over-represented. Type 1 diabetes patients had TCRB CDR3s that were shorter (moderately but significantly so) in all four CD4+ subsets. Patients' naive, central memory and regulatory TCRB repertoires appeared more alike than those of healthy donors. Reduced insertions and increased deletions marked VDJ junctions in type 1 diabetes patients.

Germline lookup yields CDR1 SNHLY and CDR2 FYNNEI. The CDR3 has 14 residues. The V end lost 6 bases, the J end lost 0 bases, and 10 bases lay between the germline ends. The authors reverse transcribed all of the isolated RNA, so sequencing captured expressed TCRB transcripts. Some clones are missing from TCRdb's copy, which holds only in-frame ones; the method was immunoSEQ multiplex PCR. This sample has 150,000 to 200,000 clones; about 9% occur once, and the top ten carry 0.7%. By way of CD45RO/CCR7/CD25/CD127/CD95/CD27, the CD4+ regulatory, stem cell-like memory, central memory and naive cells were sorted. Regarding this clone: Its antigen is as yet unknown.

The sequencing sample was made of central memory CD4+ T cells from blood. This TCR was sampled from a woman aged 25 to 45 with type 1 diabetes. J is TRBJ2-3 and V is TRBV2, with unresolved D. The CDR3 nucleotides read TGTGCCAGCAGGGTCGCACGGAGCACAGATACGCAGTATTTT. Amino acid sequence: CASRVARSTDTQYF.